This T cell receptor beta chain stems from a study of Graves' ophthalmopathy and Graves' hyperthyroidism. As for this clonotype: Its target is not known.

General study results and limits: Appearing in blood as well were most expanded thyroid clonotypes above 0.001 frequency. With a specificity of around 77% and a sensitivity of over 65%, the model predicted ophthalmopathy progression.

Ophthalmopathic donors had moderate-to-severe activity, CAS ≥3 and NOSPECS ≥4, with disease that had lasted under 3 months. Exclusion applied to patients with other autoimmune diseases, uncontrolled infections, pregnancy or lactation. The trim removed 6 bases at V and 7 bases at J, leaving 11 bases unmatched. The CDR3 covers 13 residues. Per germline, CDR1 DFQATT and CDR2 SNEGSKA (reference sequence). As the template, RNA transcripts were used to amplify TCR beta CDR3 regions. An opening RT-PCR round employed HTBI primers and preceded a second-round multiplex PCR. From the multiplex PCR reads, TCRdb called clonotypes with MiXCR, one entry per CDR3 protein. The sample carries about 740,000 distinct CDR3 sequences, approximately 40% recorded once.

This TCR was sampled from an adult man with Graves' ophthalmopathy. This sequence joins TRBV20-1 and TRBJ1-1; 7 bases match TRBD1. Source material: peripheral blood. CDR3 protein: CSAEGGGGLEAFF. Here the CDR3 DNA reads TGCAGTGCGGAAGGGGGCGGAGGGCTTGAAGCTTTCTTT.